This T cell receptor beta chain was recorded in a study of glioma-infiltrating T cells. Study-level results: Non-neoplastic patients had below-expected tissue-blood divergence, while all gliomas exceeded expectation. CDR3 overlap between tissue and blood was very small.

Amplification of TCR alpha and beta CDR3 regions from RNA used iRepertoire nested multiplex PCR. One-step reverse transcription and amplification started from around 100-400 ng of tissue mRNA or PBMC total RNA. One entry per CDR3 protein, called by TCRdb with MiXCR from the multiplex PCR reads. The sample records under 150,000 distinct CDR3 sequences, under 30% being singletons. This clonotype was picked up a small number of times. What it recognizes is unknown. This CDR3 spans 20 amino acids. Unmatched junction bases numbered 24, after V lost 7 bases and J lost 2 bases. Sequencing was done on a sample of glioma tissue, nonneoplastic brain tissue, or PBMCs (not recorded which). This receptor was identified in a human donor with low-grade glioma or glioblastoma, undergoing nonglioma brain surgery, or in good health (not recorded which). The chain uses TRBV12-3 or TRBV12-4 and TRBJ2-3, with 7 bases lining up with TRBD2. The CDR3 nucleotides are TGTGCCAGCACCCACTTATCGACTAGCTTAGAGATCCGAATCACAGATACGCAGTATTTT. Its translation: CASTHLSTSLEIRITDTQYF.